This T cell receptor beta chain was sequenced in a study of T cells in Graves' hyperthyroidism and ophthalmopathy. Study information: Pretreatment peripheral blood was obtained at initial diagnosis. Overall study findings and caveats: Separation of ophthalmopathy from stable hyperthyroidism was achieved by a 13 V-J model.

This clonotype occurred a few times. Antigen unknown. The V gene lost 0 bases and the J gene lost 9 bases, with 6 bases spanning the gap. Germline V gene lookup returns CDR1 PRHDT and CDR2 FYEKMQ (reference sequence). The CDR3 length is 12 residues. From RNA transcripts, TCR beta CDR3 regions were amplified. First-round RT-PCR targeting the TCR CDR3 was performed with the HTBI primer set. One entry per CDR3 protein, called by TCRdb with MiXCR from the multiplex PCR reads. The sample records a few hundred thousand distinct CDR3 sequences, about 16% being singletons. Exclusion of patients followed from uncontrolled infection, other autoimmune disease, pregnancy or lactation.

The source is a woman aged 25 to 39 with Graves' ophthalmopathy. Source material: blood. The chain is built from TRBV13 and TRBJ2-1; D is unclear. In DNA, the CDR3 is TGTGCCAGCAGCTTAGGTTCGCGTGAGCAGTTCTTC. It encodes CASSLGSREQFF.